This TCR beta chain emerged from a study of blood T cell repertoires in COVID-19. On the study more broadly: The origin of the acute and convalescent COVID-19 samples was the United States, Italy and Spain.

Some clones are missing from TCRdb's copy, which holds only in-frame ones; the method was immunoSEQ multiplex PCR. The sample yields about 250,000 clones, 88% seen once. The CDR3 is 14 amino acids. From germline, CDR1 is LNHDA and CDR2 SQIVND (reference sequence). V shed 6 bases and J 1 base; nucleotides not matched to a gene: 0. Sequenced material: PBMCs or T cells enriched from blood (not recorded which). The receptor's source is a woman between 45 and 65 years old who had recovered from COVID-19. The chain employs TRBV19 and TRBJ2-2; the match to TRBD2 covers 9 bases. The CDR3 nucleotides read TGTGCCAGTAGGACTAGCGGGAACACCGGGGAGCTGTTTTTT. Encoded protein: CASRTSGNTGELFF.